This T cell receptor (beta chain) was sequenced for a study of cytomegalovirus exposure and HLA in healthy donors. This clone was seen only once. Its antigen remains unidentified. CDR3 length: 15 residues. Per the germline V gene, CDR1 is MNHNS and CDR2 is SASEGT. Regarding the study as a whole: Later analysis placed DRB1 highest and HLA-C lowest in TCR association rates, which differed by HLA locus.

The PCR employed 60 Vbeta primers together with 13 Jbeta primers. Measured with immunoSEQ multiplex PCR; TCRdb has only the in-frame clones, and not every one. Seen here are about 150,000 clones, 74% observed once, and the top ten hold around 2.3%. Sequenced input: PBMCs. The TCR originated in a man younger than 45 in good health and CMV-seronegative. The chain combines TRBV6-1 with TRBJ2-5; the match to TRBD1 covers 7 bases. The DNA matches TRBJ2-7 better at its end, which makes the J call doubtful. CDR3 sequence (DNA): TGTGCCAGCAGTACAGAACAGGGGAGCTCCTACGAGCAGTACTTC. Translating it yields CASSTEQGSSYEQYF.